This passage covers 16 T cell receptor beta chains from one sample sequenced in a study of shared clonotypes between healthy human individuals. Profiled with immunoSEQ multiplex PCR; TCRdb holds only in-frame clones, not every one. The sample carries some 2.4 million clones, roughly 93% recorded once. Sequences were obtained from naive CD4+ T cells from PBMCs. Stated subset: CD45RA+ positively selected. The receptors stem from a young man in good health. Some clones in this sample may be carry-over from other donors' samples.

The chain carries TRBV7-8 and TRBJ1-1; D is possibly TRBD1 (5 bases). CDR1 and CDR2 (germline): SGHVS, FQNEAQ. The CDR3 runs 14 residues. Trimming removed 4 bases at V and 4 bases at J, with 13 bases between. The CDR3 nucleotides are TGTGCCAGCAGCTGGACGGGGGTTGGCACTGAAGCTTTCTTT. This gives the protein CASSWTGVGTEAFF. The whole variable domain, filled in from reference TRBV7-8 and TRBJ1-1, reads GAGVSQSPRYKVAKRGQDVALRCDPISGHVSLFWYQQALGQGPEFLTYFQNEAQLDKSGLPSDRFFAERPEGSVSTLKIQRTQQEDSAVYLCASSWTGVGTEAFFGQGTRLTVV.

As for this clone: The sample carries other DNA sequences with the same CDR3. This chain connects TRBV5-8 to TRBJ2-2; TRBD1 aligns across 7 bases. The CDR3 is made up of 14 amino acids. CDR1 SGHTS and CDR2 YDEGEE come from the germline V gene. J gave up 4 bases and V 4 bases, and 4 bases lay outside the gene matches. The CDR3 is CASSRNRGTGELFF. The CDR3 DNA reads TGTGCCAGCAGCCGTAACAGGGGCACCGGGGAGCTGTTTTTT.

The chain combines TRBV18 with TRBJ2-7, with 9 bases identical to TRBD1. The CDR3 sequence is 14 residues long. V lost 3 bases to trimming and J lost 4 bases; unmatched junction nucleotides: 4. Germline loops: CDR1 KGHSH, CDR2 LQKENI. The CDR3 sequence is CASSPGQGMYEQYF. In DNA form, the CDR3 reads TGTGCCAGCTCACCGGGACAGGGTATGTACGAGCAGTACTTC.

The chain couples TRBV18 to TRBJ1-5; D unresolved. Deletions cut 2 bases from V and 2 bases from J, with 10 bases between. The length of the CDR3 is 15 residues. Germline CDR1 reads KGHSH; CDR2 reads LQKENI. CDR3 protein: CASSPVGPGNQPQHF. The DNA of the CDR3 is TGTGCCAGCTCACCAGTAGGCCCGGGCAATCAGCCCCAGCATTTT.

V gene TRBV15 combines with J gene TRBJ1-3, with unresolved D. The CDR3 extends over 14 amino acids. Trimming cost V 5 bases and J 2 bases, with 10 bases left between them. The germline CDR1 and CDR2 sequences are LNHNV and YYDKDF (reference sequence). CDR3 loop: CATSLSGAGNTIYF. The CDR3, as DNA: TGTGCCACCAGCCTCAGTGGAGCTGGAAACACCATATATTTT. The full variable domain, completed using reference TRBV15 and TRBJ1-3, is DAMVIQNPRYQVTQFGKPVTLSCSQTLNHNVMYWYQQKSSQAPKLLFHYYDKDFNNEADTPDNFQSRRPNTSFCFLDIRSPGLGDTAMYLCATSLSGAGNTIYFGEGSWLTVV.

V and J are TRBV7-9 and TRBJ2-1; D may be TRBD2 (5 bases). The V end lost 7 bases, the J end lost 0 bases, and 22 bases lay between the germline ends. Germline CDR1 SEHNR, CDR2 FQNEAQ (reference sequence). The CDR3 has 18 amino acids. CDR3 residues: CASIKDRGVSSSYNEQFF. The CDR3 region has the DNA TGTGCCAGCATCAAAGACCGGGGAGTTAGTAGCTCCTACAATGAGCAGTTCTTC.

The chain couples TRBV6-6 to TRBJ2-7; D possibly corresponds to TRBD1 (5 bases). The CDR3 runs 13 residues. CDR1 is MNHNY and CDR2 is SVGAGI in the germline V gene (reference sequence). The ends were cut back, 0 bases at V and 3 bases at J, with 6 bases in the middle. The CDR3 DNA reads TGTGCCAGCAGTTACTCCGACAGCTACGAGCAGTACTTC. This codes for CASSYSDSYEQYF.

V usage is TRBV28 and J usage is TRBJ2-7; possible D gene TRBD1, 6 bases. CDR1 is MDHEN and CDR2 is SYDVKM in the germline V gene. Trimming left V 6 bases short and J 5 bases short, with 14 bases between. This CDR3 has 13 residues. The CDR3 DNA is TGTGCCAGCAGCCTCAGACAGGCCCACGAGCAGTACTTC. Translating gives CASSLRQAHEQYF.

CDR3 DNA sequence: TGCGCCAGCAGCCAAGGGGTATCGCTAGCGGGAGGGCCTGGGTTGTACGAGCAGTACTTC. Protein product: CASSQGVSLAGGPGLYEQYF. This rearrangement joins TRBV4-1 to TRBJ2-7; 12 positions agree with TRBD2. Trimming cost V 1 base and J 4 bases; bases outside gene matches: 17. In germline, CDR1 is MGHRA, CDR2 YSYEKL. This CDR3 has 20 amino acids.

The table lists this clone with a count of one. V is TRBV19 and J is TRBJ2-2; D unclear. CDR1 is LNHDA, CDR2 SQIVND, per germline (reference sequence). The CDR3 totals 13 residues. V was clipped by 6 bases and J by 3 bases, with 8 bases between them. The CDR3 DNA reads as TGTGCCAGTAGCCATTTTGACACCGGGGAGCTGTTTTTT. Its translation is CASSHFDTGELFF.

This sequence joins TRBV6-5 and TRBJ1-4; 8 bases agree with TRBD1. Germline CDR1 is MNHEY and CDR2 is SVGAGI. V gave up 6 bases and J gave up 3 bases; unmatched junction bases: 6. The CDR3 has 15 amino acids. CDR3 coding DNA: TGTGCCAGCAGCAGACAGGGGAGGGCTAATGAAAAACTGTTTTTT. Protein product: CASSRQGRANEKLFF.

V usage is TRBV15 and J usage is TRBJ1-1; D unresolved. CDR3 length: 13 residues. The V and J ends lost 2 bases and 0 bases respectively, with 4 bases between them. Per germline, CDR1 LNHNV and CDR2 YYDKDF (reference sequence). The CDR3 nucleotides read TGTGCCACCAGCAGACAGATGAACACTGAAGCTTTCTTT. Amino acids: CATSRQMNTEAFF.

The CDR3 loop is CASSNPREGTYGYTF. The CDR3 nucleotides are TGTGCCAGCAGTAACCCTCGAGAGGGGACCTATGGCTACACCTTC. The chain combines TRBV6-1 with TRBJ1-2; D might be TRBD1 (5 bases). The CDR3 loop spans 15 amino acids. The germline V gene has CDR1 MNHNS and CDR2 SASEGT. Trimming pared 5 bases from V and 4 bases from J, leaving 17 bases between.

The V call is TRBV9, the J call TRBJ2-4; 11 nucleotides match TRBD2. This CDR3 is 14 amino acids long. Unmatched junction bases numbered 2, after V lost 3 bases and J lost 6 bases. The germline gives CDR1 SGDLS, CDR2 YYNGEE. CDR3 coding DNA: TGTGCCAGCAGCGAAACTAGCGGGAGAAACATTCAGTACTTC. Its translation: CASSETSGRNIQYF.

The V call is TRBV29-1, the J call TRBJ2-2, with TRBD1 matching 7 bases. This CDR3 is 12 amino acids long. CDR1 and CDR2 (germline): SQVTM, ANQGSEA. The V gene end was trimmed by 7 bases and the J gene end by 5 bases; junction bases not matched to a gene: 4. The CDR3 DNA sequence: TGCAGCGCGGGACAGATAACCGGGGAGCTGTTTTTT. The encoded protein is CSAGQITGELFF.

The rearrangement links TRBV29-1 to TRBJ2-1; the match to TRBD2 covers 9 bases. The CDR3 runs to 15 residues. The germline V gene encodes CDR1 SQVTM and CDR2 ANQGSEA. V trimming: 5 bases; J trimming: 2 bases; junction bases outside the gene matches: 7. CDR3 in amino acids: CSVSGGGGPYNEQFF. CDR3 coding DNA: TGCAGCGTTTCTGGCGGGGGGGGCCCCTACAATGAGCAGTTCTTC.